This TCR beta chain was retrieved from a study of blood T cells in healthy people across ages. Study findings and constraints: Higher diversity and more naive CD4+ cells were features of long-lived donors, compared to aged donors.

Peripheral blood from each donor was collected in a volume of approximately 9.5 milliliters. This clonotype was counted at least ten times. Its antigen is undetermined. The authors ran a second PCR of about 7 to 12 cycles using a sample-barcoded 5' primer and a J-beta primer mix. Sequencing recovered at least 2.5 million CDR3-containing paired-end reads from each sample. TCRdb reprocessed the 5' RACE reads with MiXCR, giving one entry per CDR3 protein. Here the sample spans just under 900,000 distinct CDR3 sequences, less than 35% being singletons. The ends were cut back, 6 bases at V and 6 bases at J, with 11 bases in the middle. This CDR3 comprises 11 residues. Germline lookup yields CDR1 DFQATT and CDR2 SNEGSKA (reference sequence).

The TCR comes from a woman of 80 years or more in good health. Specimen: blood. The rearrangement links TRBV20-1 to TRBJ1-2; D perhaps matches TRBD1 (5 bases). The CDR3 sequence: CSARKGDGYTF. The CDR3 nucleotides are TGCAGTGCCCGAAAAGGGGATGGCTACACCTTC.